The 5 T cell receptor beta chains presented below share a single source sample, sequenced in a study of blood T cell repertoires in COVID-19. TCRdb keeps only in-frame clones here, not all; method: immunoSEQ multiplex PCR. In the table there are under 50,000 clones, roughly nine tenths of which are singletons. The sample taken for sequencing was peripheral blood. Receptors were obtained from a man between 65 and 85 years old with active COVID-19.

This sequence joins TRBV12-3 or TRBV12-4 and TRBJ2-1; D is ambiguous. The CDR3 totals 11 residues. Deletions cut 5 bases from V and 8 bases from J, with 7 bases between. CDR3 nucleotide sequence: TGTGCCAGCAGTCCCCATCATGAGCAGTTCTTC. This sequence encodes CASSPHHEQFF.

The CDR3: CASRGGQGFATNYGYTF. The CDR3 DNA sequence: TGTGCCAGCCGGGGGGGGCAGGGTTTCGCAACTAACTATGGCTACACCTTC. This chain connects TRBV2 to TRBJ1-2, with D possibly TRBD1 on 6 matching bases. The CDR3 contains 17 residues. The V end was cut by 8 bases, the J end by 0 bases, with 22 bases between. The germline V gene encodes CDR1 SNHLY and CDR2 FYNNEI.

This clone was recorded once. J is TRBJ2-7 and V is TRBV29-1; 8 nucleotides agree with TRBD2. The CDR3 length is 18 residues. Trimming at V came to 4 bases and at J to 0 bases, leaving 17 bases not matched to a gene. Germline CDR1 and CDR2: SQVTM and ANQGSEA. CDR3 nucleotide sequence: TGCAGCGTTGGGGAACCGGGGGGGTTGGGCAGGAGCTCCTACGAGCAGTACTTC. It encodes CSVGEPGGLGRSSYEQYF.

The chain carries TRBV19 and TRBJ2-5; D may be TRBD2 (6 bases). The CDR3 totals 16 residues. With 0 bases removed from V and 7 bases from J, the gap between germline ends came to 18 bases. CDR1 and CDR2 (germline): LNHDA, SQIVND (reference sequence). The CDR3 region is CASSIDLGAGRSTQYF. CDR3 bases: TGTGCCAGTAGTATAGATCTAGGAGCGGGCCGGTCGACCCAGTACTTC.

This clone has only one observation. V gene TRBV5-4 combines with J gene TRBJ2-1; TRBD2 agrees at 11 bases. V lost 4 bases and J lost 1; bases outside the gene matches: 10. CDR1 SGHNT and CDR2 YYREEE come from the germline V gene (reference sequence). The length of the CDR3 is 18 residues. CDR3 protein: CASSPKTSGDFSYNEQFF. CDR3 coding DNA: TGTGCCAGCAGCCCAAAGACTAGCGGGGACTTTTCCTACAATGAGCAGTTCTTC. Using reference TRBV5-4 and TRBJ2-1 for the parts outside the CDR3, the full variable domain is ETGVTQSPTHLIKTRGQQVTLRCSSQSGHNTVSWYQQALGQGPQFIFQYYREEENGRGNFPPRFSGLQFPNYSSELNVNALELDDSALYLCASSPKTSGDFSYNEQFFGPGTRLTVL.